These 5 T cell receptor beta chains originate from one sample sequenced in a study of cytomegalovirus exposure and HLA in healthy donors. The PCR employed 60 Vbeta primers together with 13 Jbeta primers. TCRdb's table, derived via immunoSEQ multiplex PCR, lists solely in-frame clones and lacks some. The table records around 210,000 clones, 78% of them present only once. Sequencing used PBMCs. Receptor source: a boy between 10 and 17 years old in good health and CMV-seronegative.

The chain carries TRBV18 and TRBJ2-1; 11 positions agree with TRBD2. The CDR3 covers 15 residues. V was pared by 3 bases and J by 8 bases, with 6 bases of the junction left unmatched. In germline, CDR1 is KGHSH, CDR2 LQKENI. The CDR3 bases are TGTGCCAGCTCACCTGGGACTAGCGGATTGGATGAGCAGTTCTTC. This translates into CASSPGTSGLDEQFF.

The CDR3 protein is CSGDRAFSTDTQYF. CDR3 DNA: TGCAGCGGGGACAGGGCGTTTAGCACAGATACGCAGTATTTT. V and J are TRBV29-1 and TRBJ2-3; 9 positions agree with TRBD1. CDR3 length equals 14 residues. Germline V gene data show CDR1 as SQVTM and CDR2 as ANQGSEA. The junction had 5 bases not matched to a gene; V was cut back by 7 bases and J by 0 bases.

This clone was observed once. V and J are TRBV5-1 and TRBJ1-4, with no clear D. The V end was cut by 6 bases, the J end by 0 bases, with 3 bases between. The CDR3 has 12 residues. Germline V gene data show CDR1 as SGHRS and CDR2 as YFSETQ. CDR3 DNA: TGCGCCAGCACCGCAACTAATGAAAAACTGTTTTTT. As protein: CASTATNEKLFF. The full variable domain, rest sourced from reference TRBV5-1 and TRBJ1-4, is KAGVTQTPRYLIKTRGQQVTLSCSPISGHRSVSWYQQTPGQGLQFLFEYFSETQRNKGNFPGRFSGRQFSNSRSEMNVSTLELGDSALYLCASTATNEKLFFGSGTQLSVL.

The chain combines TRBV30 with TRBJ2-7, with 11 bases aligning to TRBD1. Germline CDR1 and CDR2: GTSNPN and SVGIG (reference sequence). The CDR3 contains 16 residues. After removal of 4 bases from V and 0 bases from J, the junction contained 8 bases not matched to a gene. Here the CDR3 DNA reads TGTGCCTGGATGGACAGGGGGCGTTATCCCTCCTACGAGCAGTACTTC. This sequence encodes CAWMDRGRYPSYEQYF.

The V call is TRBV9, the J call TRBJ1-4; perhaps TRBD1 as D (6 bases). Germline V gene data show CDR1 as SGDLS and CDR2 as YYNGEE. The CDR3 is 17 amino acids. The ends were cut back, 0 bases at V and 2 bases at J, with 14 bases in the middle. Here the CDR3 DNA reads TGTGCCAGCAGCGTAGGGGACACCGCGACGACTAATGAAAAACTGTTTTTT. Translating gives CASSVGDTATTNEKLFF.